These 27 T cell receptor beta chains were all obtained from the same sample, sequenced in a study of T-cell reconstitution after alpha-beta-depleted transplantation in children. TCRbeta library preparation incorporated unique molecular identifiers. TCRdb reprocessed the PCR reads with MiXCR, giving one entry per CDR3 protein. The sample carries approximately 980,000 distinct CDR3 sequences, less than 30% recorded once. The material was PBMCs, mostly from graft donor cells, obtained 360 days after TCRalphabeta/CD19-depleted stem cell transplant. The receptor source for this set is a boy under two years old who had a stem cell transplant for SCID, so the T cells may come from the graft donor.

This clonotype was seen a handful of times. The chain couples TRBV10-3 to TRBJ2-7; D unresolved. Trimming removed 10 bases at V and 0 bases at J, with 10 bases between. The CDR3 sequence is 12 residues long. Germline CDR1 and CDR2: ENHRY and SYGVKD. The CDR3 nucleotides are TGTGCCACCCGAACAGCCTCCTACGAGCAGTACTTC. Translated, it gives CATRTASYEQYF.

In this sample, this clonotype turned up a few times. The chain's CDR3 is CASTQMGEGYGYTF. CDR3 nucleotide sequence: TGTGCCAGCACACAGATGGGGGAAGGGTATGGCTACACCTTC. This chain connects TRBV28 to TRBJ1-2; maybe TRBD1 (5 bases). Between the trimmed V and J ends, which lost 7 bases and 5 bases, there was a span of 17 bases. CDR3 size: 14 residues. The germline V gene has CDR1 MDHEN and CDR2 SYDVKM.

This clonotype was observed a handful of times. The chain joins TRBV9 to TRBJ1-1; D call uncertain. The CDR3 is 14 residues long. V shed 6 bases and J shed 3 bases, with 15 bases lying between them. Germline lookup yields CDR1 SGDLS and CDR2 YYNGEE. CDR3 coding DNA: TGTGCCAGCACCACCTCGGCCGGGGACACTGAAGCTTTCTTT. This sequence encodes CASTTSAGDTEAFF.

This sequence joins TRBV15 and TRBJ1-2, with D unresolved. The CDR3 runs 14 residues. Trimming took off 1 base at V and 4 bases at J, with 10 bases between the two ends. Per the germline V gene, CDR1 is LNHNV and CDR2 is YYDKDF (reference sequence). The CDR3 loop is CATSRGAEAYGYTF. In DNA form, the CDR3 reads TGTGCCACCAGCAGAGGCGCAGAAGCCTATGGCTACACCTTC.

This clonotype was observed at least ten times. The chain recombines TRBV4-1 with TRBJ2-3; D could derive from TRBD1 or TRBD2 (6 bases each). CDR1 is MGHRA, CDR2 YSYEKL, per germline. Trimming stripped 1 base from V and 2 bases from J, with 13 bases between. This CDR3 region has 16 residues. The CDR3 loop is CASSQGWGAVTDTQYF. The CDR3 DNA follows: TGCGCCAGCAGCCAAGGGTGGGGGGCAGTCACAGATACGCAGTATTTT.

This clonotype was detected a few times. The CDR3 region has the DNA TGTGCCTGGAGTGTTAGAGGAGAGACCCAGTACTTC. The encoded protein is CAWSVRGETQYF. V and J are TRBV30 and TRBJ2-5; D is ambiguous. Trimming pared 0 bases from V and 4 bases from J, leaving 6 bases between. Looked up from germline, CDR1 is GTSNPN and CDR2 is SVGIG (reference sequence). The CDR3 runs 12 residues.

The J gene is TRBJ2-1, the V gene TRBV7-2, with D tentatively TRBD1 (5 bases). From germline, CDR1 is SGHTA and CDR2 FQGNSA. With 0 bases removed from V and 8 bases from J, the gap between germline ends came to 17 bases. CDR3 length equals 16 residues. The CDR3 sequence: CASSLAGAVSNDEQFF. As DNA, the CDR3 is TGTGCCAGCAGCTTAGCAGGGGCGGTTTCGAACGATGAGCAGTTCTTC. Filled out from reference TRBV7-2 and TRBJ2-1, the complete variable domain reads GAGVSQSPSNKVTEKGKDVELRCDPISGHTALYWYRQSLGQGLEFLIYFQGNSAPDKSGLPSDRFSAERTGGSVSTLTIQRTQQEDSAVYLCASSLAGAVSNDEQFFGPGTRLTVL.

V usage is TRBV10-3 and J usage is TRBJ1-2, with a tentative D call TRBD1 (6 bases). This CDR3 is 16 amino acids long. Germline values: CDR1 ENHRY, CDR2 SYGVKD. With 1 base removed from V and 0 bases from J, the gap between germline ends came to 12 bases. The CDR3 DNA reads as TGTGCCATCAGTGAGTATGGACAGCGATCTAACTATGGCTACACCTTC. It is translated as CAISEYGQRSNYGYTF.

This clonotype was seen a few times. The V call is TRBV20-1, the J call TRBJ2-1; D not resolved. The length of the CDR3 is 12 residues. The germline V gene encodes CDR1 DFQATT and CDR2 SNEGSKA (reference sequence). V lost 6 bases and J lost 3, with 9 bases in between. CDR3 nucleotides: TGCAGTGCGGGTAGGGTCTACAATGAGCAGTTCTTC. Amino acids: CSAGRVYNEQFF.

This clonotype was recorded a few times. The chain joins TRBV5-1 to TRBJ2-3; 9 bases line up with TRBD1. The CDR3 consists of 14 residues. Per the germline V gene, CDR1 is SGHRS and CDR2 is YFSETQ. The V and J ends lost 4 bases and 8 bases, in that order; junction bases with no gene match: 8. This chain's CDR3 is CASSLGTGRGTQYF. CDR3 sequence (DNA): TGCGCCAGCAGCCTGGGGACAGGGCGAGGTACGCAGTATTTT. Combining the CDR3 with reference TRBV5-1 and TRBJ2-3 gives the whole variable domain KAGVTQTPRYLIKTRGQQVTLSCSPISGHRSVSWYQQTPGQGLQFLFEYFSETQRNKGNFPGRFSGRQFSNSRSEMNVSTLELGDSALYLCASSLGTGRGTQYFGPGTRLTVL.

This rearrangement joins TRBV5-1 to TRBJ1-1; TRBD1 is a possible D gene (5 bases). The CDR3 totals 15 residues. CDR1 SGHRS and CDR2 YFSETQ come from the germline V gene. Trimming took off 1 base at V and 3 bases at J, with 13 bases between the two ends. CDR3 in DNA: TGCGCCAGCAGCTTGCACGGCTGGGGGTACACTGAAGCTTTCTTT. It translates to CASSLHGWGYTEAFF.

This clonotype appeared a few times. The V and J genes are TRBV6-2 or TRBV6-3 and TRBJ2-1, with 10 bases matching TRBD2. The CDR3 sequence is 20 residues long. Trimming at V came to 6 bases and at J to 1 base, leaving 18 bases not matched to a gene. Germline V CDR1 and CDR2: MNHEY, SVGEGT. The CDR3 loop reads CASSPEPRLAGATSYNEQFF. The CDR3 DNA reads TGTGCCAGCAGCCCTGAACCCAGGCTAGCGGGGGCGACTTCCTACAATGAGCAGTTCTTC.

This sequence joins TRBV6-1 and TRBJ2-1; a possible D gene is TRBD2 (6 bases). The CDR3 contains 14 residues. CDR1 is MNHNS and CDR2 is SASEGT in the germline V gene. Trimming shortened V by 3 bases and J by 11 bases, and 17 bases separated the two germline ends. The CDR3 reads CASSEETRAPQQFF. The CDR3 bases are TGTGCCAGCAGTGAGGAGACTAGAGCCCCTCAGCAGTTCTTC.

The genes are TRBV6-5 and TRBJ1-2; 11 bases map to TRBD1. The CDR3 sequence is 17 residues long. The V gene's germline CDR1 is MNHEY and CDR2 SVGAGI. V shed 4 bases and J 0 bases; nucleotides not matched to a gene: 7. CDR3 protein: CASSSGQGGLPNYGYTF. CDR3 bases: TGTGCCAGCAGTTCGGGACAGGGGGGACTTCCTAACTATGGCTACACCTTC.

CDR3 DNA sequence: TGTGCCAGCAGCTTAGTACTGAGCTCCTACGAGCAGTACTTC. Translating it yields CASSLVLSSYEQYF. J is TRBJ2-7 and V is TRBV11-2; D is undetermined. V lost 1 base, J lost 0 bases, and 7 bases lay in between. The length of the CDR3 is 14 residues. Germline values: CDR1 SGHAT, CDR2 FQNNGV.

This clonotype was observed a handful of times. The V gene is TRBV5-1, the J gene TRBJ2-1; a possible D gene is TRBD1 (6 bases). Germline V CDR1 and CDR2: SGHRS, YFSETQ. The V end lost 7 bases, the J end lost 2 bases, and 10 bases lay between the germline ends. The length of the CDR3 is 13 residues. The CDR3 protein is CASRGQPYNEQFF. The CDR3 coding sequence is TGCGCCAGCCGAGGACAGCCCTACAATGAGCAGTTCTTC.

The V gene is TRBV28, the J gene TRBJ2-7; 14 nucleotides match TRBD2. Germline V gives CDR1 MDHEN, CDR2 SYDVKM. The CDR3 covers 15 residues. The V segment lost 6 bases and the J segment 4 bases; nucleotides outside the gene matches: 5. The DNA for the CDR3 is TGTGCCAGCAGCACTTGGACTAGCGGGGGGTACGAGCAGTACTTC. It translates to CASSTWTSGGYEQYF. Drawing the rest from reference TRBV28 and TRBJ2-7, the complete variable domain is DVKVTQSSRYLVKRTGEKVFLECVQDMDHENMFWYRQDPGLGLRLIYFSYDVKMKEKGDIPEGYSVSREKKERFSLILESASTNQTSMYLCASSTWTSGGYEQYFGPGTRLTVT.

The rearrangement joins TRBV20-1 to TRBJ2-3; D is uncertain. Germline V gives CDR1 DFQATT, CDR2 SNEGSKA (reference sequence). The germline V and J ends were trimmed by 0 bases and 3 bases, with 19 bases remaining between them. This CDR3 comprises 17 residues. The CDR3 nucleotides read TGCAGTGCTAGAGATTTGAAGGGCCTTTCCCGTACAGATACGCAGTATTTT. Protein sequence: CSARDLKGLSRTDTQYF.

The chain is built from TRBV28 and TRBJ2-7; D possibly corresponds to TRBD1 (5 bases). The CDR3 runs to 15 residues. Germline lookup yields CDR1 MDHEN and CDR2 SYDVKM. V shed 7 bases and J shed 6 bases, with 22 bases lying between them. The CDR3 region has the DNA TGTGCCAGCACCCCTGGGCGGCCAGGGTGGCGCGAGCAGTACTTC. Its protein is CASTPGRPGWREQYF.

This chain connects TRBV5-6 to TRBJ2-7; no reliable D call. The CDR3 length is 14 residues. Germline CDR1 reads SGHDT; CDR2 reads YYEEEE. V dropped 5 bases and J dropped 1 base, with 13 bases sitting between them. The CDR3 reads CASSLGLVSYEQYF. The CDR3 region has the DNA TGTGCCAGCAGTTTAGGGCTAGTGTCCTACGAGCAGTACTTC.

In its sample, this clonotype was seen many times. The V gene is TRBV20-1, the J gene TRBJ2-7, with 10 positions matching TRBD1. The CDR3 sequence is 13 residues long. Per the germline V gene, CDR1 is DFQATT and CDR2 is SNEGSKA (reference sequence). With V trimmed by 4 bases and J by 3 bases, 3 bases remained unmatched. CDR3 residues: CSATGTGVYEQYF. CDR3 DNA sequence: TGCAGTGCTACCGGGACAGGGGTCTACGAGCAGTACTTC.

This clonotype was observed a few times. The rearrangement links TRBV20-1 to TRBJ2-3; either TRBD1 or TRBD2 may supply D (7 bases each). Trimming cost V 6 bases and J 0 bases, with 22 bases left between them. This CDR3 is built from 17 residues. The V gene's germline CDR1 is DFQATT and CDR2 SNEGSKA (reference sequence). The CDR3 sequence: CSAGGGRQVSSTDTQYF. In nucleotides, the CDR3 is TGCAGTGCGGGAGGGGGCCGGCAAGTCTCTAGCACAGATACGCAGTATTTT.

The V call is TRBV18, the J call TRBJ2-1; 8 positions agree with TRBD1. The CDR3 consists of 14 residues. V was pared by 0 bases and J by 7 bases, with 2 bases of the junction left unmatched. The germline V gene encodes CDR1 KGHSH and CDR2 LQKENI. The CDR3 spells CASSPPDRVNEQFF. The CDR3 region has the DNA TGTGCCAGCTCACCACCGGACAGGGTGAATGAGCAGTTCTTC.

V gene TRBV12-3 or TRBV12-4 combines with J gene TRBJ2-6; the D gene is possibly TRBD1 (6 bases). Trimming removed 6 bases from V and 0 bases from J, with 15 bases in between. This CDR3 has 17 residues. Written as DNA, the CDR3 is TGTGCCAGCAGCGGACAGTTCCCTAGCTCTGGGGCCAACGTCCTGACTTTC. This encodes CASSGQFPSSGANVLTF.

Only a few counts were recorded for this clonotype. The rearrangement links TRBV5-1 to TRBJ1-1; D not resolved. This CDR3 has 14 residues. V was shortened by 4 bases and J by 4 bases, with 14 bases between the two germline ends. Germline CDR1 is SGHRS and CDR2 is YFSETQ. CDR3 in DNA: TGCGCCAGCAGCGCGTATCTCCCGGGCACTGAAGCTTTCTTT. This encodes CASSAYLPGTEAFF.

The chain couples TRBV29-1 to TRBJ1-2, with TRBD1 as a possible D gene (5 bases). Per the germline V gene, CDR1 is SQVTM and CDR2 is ANQGSEA. Deletions cut 1 base from V and 2 bases from J, with 11 bases between. The CDR3 runs 14 residues. CDR3 nucleotides: TGCAGCGTTGAAGCTCGGGGGAGGAACTATGGCTACACCTTC. This encodes CSVEARGRNYGYTF.

This clonotype has more than one count but fewer than ten. Relative to the germline gene, one junction end is altered; a read error may explain this. The J gene is TRBJ2-5, the V gene TRBV11-2; 11 nucleotides line up with TRBD2. Germline CDR1 SGHAT, CDR2 FQNNGV. The CDR3 extends over 18 amino acids. This CDR3 reads CASSLVIGLAGGLEAQYF. Here the CDR3 DNA reads TGTGCCAGCAGCTTAGTAATTGGCCTAGCGGGGGGCCTAGAGGCCCAGTACTTC.